One T cell receptor (beta chain) is described in this entry. This sample is part of a study of blood T cells in healthy people across ages. Through a sample-barcoded 5' primer and a J-beta primer mix, a second PCR was run for about 6 to 11 cycles. In TCRdb, the 5' RACE reads were re-called with MiXCR into one record per CDR3 protein. The data show fewer than 950,000 distinct CDR3 sequences, with 40% to 65% seen just once and approximately 40% held by the top ten. Germline V gene data show CDR1 as SQVTM and CDR2 as ANQGSEA. Deletions cut 5 bases from V and 1 base from J, with 17 bases between. The CDR3 contains 15 residues.

The sequence came from a man older than 75 in good health. Sequencing used blood. The V and J genes are TRBV29-1 and TRBJ2-5; D is tentatively TRBD1 or TRBD2 (6 bases each). CDR3 nucleotides: TGCAGCGTTTTGGGGGGCAGGGCGATCCAAGAGACCCAGTACTTC. Its protein is CSVLGGRAIQETQYF.